This is a list of T cell receptor beta chains from one sample in a study of molecular identifiers for immune sequencing clone quantification. TCRdb reprocessed the PCR reads via MiXCR and lists one record per CDR3 protein. The table has about 320,000 distinct CDR3 sequences, about a quarter seen once; the top ten hold 0.74%. Sequences were obtained from naive CD8+ T cells from blood, with Jurkat cell RNA spiked in. Receptor source: a human donor in good health. Some libraries in this study had Jurkat cell RNA spiked in. Each CDR3 is given without its conserved first and last residue. The order of the fields is CDR3 protein, J gene, V gene, clone size. The listing skips clone size in some rows; elsewhere it reads once, few, many or a size class.

ASRTRDILYEQY TRBJ2-7 TRBV27 few
ASSLLFSGAPDLAKNIQY TRBJ2-4 TRBV5-1 few
ASSQGQGDYEQY TRBJ2-7 TRBV4-1 few
ASLREDSSYNEQF TRBJ2-1 TRBV2 .
ASSLAFQGSADARC TRBJ2-3 TRBV12-3/TRBV12-4 .
SARDLALASTDTQY TRBJ2-3 TRBV20-1 few
ASSLGPQPQH TRBJ1-5 TRBV7-9 many
ASGAGTANTGELF TRBJ2-2 TRBV12-3/TRBV12-4 .
ASSLAPTAQETQY TRBJ2-5 TRBV7-6 many
ASSSTPLPNSPLH TRBJ1-6 TRBV7-2 .
AISSGTRIANYGYT TRBJ1-2 TRBV10-3 .
ASSLRFGAGGLGSPDTQY TRBJ2-3 TRBV5-1 .
ASSGTGTYGYT TRBJ1-2 TRBV2 .
ASRNRDRNTGELF TRBJ2-2 TRBV5-6 few
SARDLWDGAPEAF TRBJ1-1 TRBV20-1 .
ASSSGTSEFNEQF TRBJ2-1 TRBV11-3 few
ASSQGVSTEQY TRBJ2-7 TRBV4-1 .
ATSVPFSGGTTDTQY TRBJ2-3 TRBV24-1 .
ASSRLEVYSNQPQH TRBJ1-5 TRBV21-1 .
ASSFSWDPSQAF TRBJ1-1 TRBV5-6 few
SARADIASYKQY TRBJ2-7 TRBV20-1 .
AWTGGSTDTQY TRBJ2-3 TRBV30 many
ASSYARNTEAF TRBJ1-1 TRBV6-2/TRBV6-3 many
ASSWSGENEKLF TRBJ1-4 TRBV27 .
ASSETTGPNYGYT TRBJ1-2 TRBV7-9 few
ASSSLPDRADYEQY TRBJ2-7 TRBV7-6 many
ASSSLAGAYNEQF TRBJ2-1 TRBV7-9 many
ASRLGQGFEAF TRBJ1-1 TRBV12-3/TRBV12-4 many
ASSLGTSGSDEQY TRBJ2-7 TRBV7-2 .